Below, one TCR beta chain is given with its context. This clone was seen only a few times. What this receptor recognizes is not known. No per-base quality is available; no much larger clone lies one base away. This sample was included in a study of cytomegalovirus exposure and HLA in healthy donors (dated by TCRdb to 2015 to 2018). Regarding the research as a whole: An earlier analysis of 587 of the donors reported 250 to 350 Gb of sequence data and 100 million to 120 million unique TCR beta sequences obtained from approximately 180 million T cells. Approximately 310 gigabases of sequencing data and tens of millions of unique TCR sequences were included in an early release covering over 600 HLA-typed donors. The genetic ancestry cluster associated with self-reported Caucasian donors included approximately 85% of the approximately 410 genotyped donors. The aim of the study was to test whether cataloging public T cell receptors could identify signatures of past pathogen exposure. The study profiled the T cell repertoires of under 850 subjects by immunosequencing and related them to cytomegalovirus serostatus. Along with the roughly 670-subject first cohort, a separate validation cohort of approximately 110 different subjects was used. High-throughput TCR immunosequencing, statistical association of individual TCRs with disease status, and machine learning were combined to predict cytomegalovirus infection status. A later analysis re-examined previously published TCR beta repertoires from more than 600 donors and added high-resolution HLA genotyping to investigate patterns of TCR occurrence. Rather than using new phenotypic data, the later analysis identified candidate immune exposures from TCR beta sequences and from how often those sequences occurred across donors. In an earlier analysis of a few hundred of the donors, high-throughput TCR beta sequencing was used to judge whether each TCR beta V gene segment behaved as functional or pseudogenic. Donor age, sex, ethnicity and CMV serostatus were compiled alongside the repertoire data. Genome-wide SNP genotypes for about 65% of the 666 donors were used in a later genetic analysis, which treated that subset as a discovery cohort. Every repertoire in the discovery cohort had been generated on one and the same sequencing platform. Both class I and class II loci were covered by HLA typing, at four-digit resolution. The number of typed donors differed by locus: about 620-630 for A, B, C, DRB1 and DQB1; approximately 540 for DQA1; roughly 600 for DPA1; and some 470 for DPB1. Several DR-DQ haplotypes were treated as single units for association and clustering because of strong linkage in the cohort. Among a few hundred genotyped donors of the cohort, an average of 235,054 unique TCR beta nucleotide sequences were sequenced per donor, approximately 20% of them non-productive. Broad study findings and their caveats: In a later genetic analysis, fewer N-insertions in productive TCRs were reported among donors in an Asian-associated ancestry cluster than the roughly 700-donor mean. In both the original and validation cohorts, the classifier was reported to diagnose cytomegalovirus status with high specificity and sensitivity. A further reported finding was that TCR beta sequences accurately predicted the HLA-A and HLA-B alleles for most subjects in the first cohort. In a later analysis, most CMV-associated TCR beta chains were found to appear HLA-restricted, with HLA associations seemingly driven largely by CMV exposure. Linkage disequilibrium might explain the correlated functional status among segregating V segments, but an unknown experimental factor could not be excluded. According to the authors, the approach could potentially be generalized to other disease states and immunological phenotypes. A later analysis found that TCR association rates varied across HLA loci, with DRB1 alleles showing the most associated TCRs and HLA-C alleles the fewest. The earlier analysis of 587 of the donors excluded some 15 rarely observed V segments, including chromosome 9 orphons, because counts were too low. In a later analysis, 16,951 TCR beta sequences were associated with specific HLA alleles at a false discovery rate of 0.05. A few of the identified cytomegalovirus-associated TCR beta chains were confirmed in vitro to be specific for cytomegalovirus antigens. Immune exposure information for the cohort was limited to CMV serostatus. Compared with equally common non-associated chains, HLA-associated TCR beta chains in a later analysis were more clonally expanded and had lower generation probabilities. In a later genetic analysis, a missense DCLRE1C variant was associated with V-gene and J-gene trimming of TCR beta chains, and the association was replicated in an independent cohort. Strong co-occurrence of HLA alleles, especially DR and DQ, made assigning TCR associations to individual alleles difficult. The sequencing pipeline was judged likely to have produced a cluster of highly shared sequence variants as a technical artifact. Sequencing depth was assumed to be roughly uniform across donors in the presence/absence analyses, though that assumption may not hold. Only TCR beta chains were sequenced in this cohort, and the absence of alpha or paired-chain data limited detectable features. In a later analysis, several top co-occurrence clusters were reported to appear linked to parvovirus B19, influenza, CMV and Epstein-Barr virus. Most TCR sequences were seen in very few donors, while some public TCRs were found in many individuals. HLA typing was unavailable for some donors at each locus, so association tests used only the typed subset. In an earlier analysis of about 600 of the donors, most TCR beta V segments appeared in productive rearrangements about 87% or about 30% of the time, broadly matching IMGT annotations. The study gave a list of about 170 TCR beta chains associated with cytomegalovirus.

Library creation used the immunoSEQ multiplex PCR assay. The multiplex PCR relied on a mix of 60 forward primers for TCR Vbeta segments and 13 reverse primers for TCR Jbeta segments. A multiplex PCR assay on genomic DNA amplified the CDR3 region of rearranged TCR beta genes. Amplified TCR beta libraries were sequenced as 87-base-pair reads on the Illumina HiSeq System. In the original analysis: A later analysis tallied tens of millions of unique TCR beta chains across the 666 repertoires, and about 10 million of those chains were shared by two or more donors. To remove PCR and sequencing errors, raw reads were error-corrected and collapsed into unique sequences using a nearest-neighbor algorithm that merged closely related sequences. CDR3 sequences were aligned to IMGT reference sequences to assign V, D and J gene segments. For a sequence to be retained, at least a six-nucleotide match to both a V gene segment and a J gene segment was required. Rearrangements were called productive when the CDR3 lacked stop codons and stayed in frame with V and J; all others were non-productive. CDR3 was defined according to IMGT convention as the region running from the second conserved V-encoded cysteine to the conserved J-encoded phenylalanine. The earlier analysis of 500 to 600 of the donors excluded sequences that lacked an unambiguous match to a single V gene segment. An earlier analysis of a few hundred of the donors called V segments functional above 56.7% productive rearrangements and segregating when the between-donor standard deviation exceeded 5%. To diagnose cytomegalovirus status from the catalog of TCR beta chain sequences, a statistical classification framework was built. V and J gene assignment, in a later analysis, came from comparing TCR nucleotide sequences with IMGT/GENE-DB human TR gene sequences. In a later analysis, CDR3 sequences and most-parsimonious VDJ recombination scenarios were assigned using the TCRdist pipeline. A later analysis defined each TCR beta chain by its CDR3 amino acid sequence plus V-gene family, and excluded reads lacking a unique V-gene family. As a way to deal with suspected cross-contamination and a sequencing artifact, a later analysis dropped approximately 570 nucleotide sequences that were highly shared and had low generation probability. A later analysis calculated a clonal expansion index for each public chain from normalized within-repertoire ranks of inferred template counts. In a later analysis, generation probabilities were computed with a VDJ recombination model fitted to out-of-frame rearrangements, and the resulting probabilities were checked against IGoR. Hypergeometric tests were used in a later analysis to score TCR-TCR, TCR-HLA and TCR-CMV co-occurrence, with a repertoire-size bias correction applied to the TCR pairs. A later analysis estimated false discovery rates by permuting HLA or CMV assignments 20 times. In a later analysis, co-occurring TCRs were grouped using DBSCAN, with TCRdist sequence similarity added in when clustering inside HLA-allele-positive subsets. Repertoires with fewer than 30,000 or more than 120,000 public chains, plus five repertoires with anomalous nucleotide sharing, were excluded from co-occurrence clustering. In TCRdb, the immuneACCESS table is reduced to in-frame sequences with V and J assigned. These tables do not hold every clone; where another copy was compared, an unresolved V gene accounts for under half, and the others remain unexplained. Clone size and V and J calls were adopted from that table, with D and trimming inferred from the DNA. Across this sample there are around 150,000 clones, with about 80% seen only once. In total, the top ten clones hold over 1% of the sample.

The cohort consisted of 666 healthy bone marrow donors. All cohort members were sampled while nominally healthy, although unrecorded immune exposures were likely present. The donor was CMV seronegative and was included in the group of approximately 350 seronegative cohort members. A peripheral blood sample was collected from each donor, and TCR beta sequencing was performed on peripheral blood mononuclear cells. The Qiagen DNeasy Blood Extraction Kit was used to extract genomic DNA from the blood cell samples. This receptor was obtained from a woman in her forties or fifties in good health and CMV-seronegative. Sequenced sample: PBMCs.

DNA sequence: TGTGCCAGCAGTTTATGGGTTAGGGGGACAGGAGAAGAAAAACTGTTTTTT. It encodes CASSLWVRGTGEEKLFF. The V and J segments used are TRBV28 and TRBJ1-4, and 8 bases in between align with TRBD1. From the germline V gene, CDR1 is MDHEN and CDR2 is SYDVKM. V loses 0 bases at its end and J loses 8 bases; junction bases beyond the gene matches: 11. The CDR3 measures 17 amino acids from cysteine to phenylalanine. Solely the CDR3 DNA is kept, with 51 bases framed from the first base.